These 17 T cell receptor beta chains came from one sample sequenced in a study of radiation and T cells in renal cell carcinoma. Time point given: baseline pretreatment blood. Treatment in this sample: 15 Gy SBRT to primary tumor, nephrectomy 4 weeks later. The assay was immunoSEQ multiplex PCR, and TCRdb's table has in-frame clones only and misses some. The sample lists approximately 90,000 clones, 75% to 90% seen once, with approximately 8.1% in the top ten. This sample comprised blood, obtained from a patient whose treatment included radiotherapy and nephrectomy. Receptor source: a man between 50 and 59 years old with renal cell carcinoma.

The genes are TRBV4-1 and TRBJ1-2; D possibly corresponds to TRBD1 (5 bases). V lost 5 bases, J lost 6 bases, and 16 bases lay in between. Germline V gives CDR1 MGHRA, CDR2 YSYEKL. This CDR3 is 14 amino acids long. CDR3 residues: CASSKLTGENGYTF. CDR3 in DNA: TGCGCCAGCAGCAAACTTACAGGTGAAAATGGCTACACCTTC.

The genes are TRBV7-9 and TRBJ1-1, with 7 bases aligning to TRBD1. Germline V gene sequence: CDR1 SEHNR, CDR2 FQNEAQ (reference sequence). The CDR3 has 15 residues. The J segment lost 5 bases and the V segment lost 5 bases, leaving 11 bases of the junction unmatched. DNA of the CDR3: TGTGCCAGCAGCGAGACGACAGGGAATGGGACTGAAGCTTTCTTT. Translated, it gives CASSETTGNGTEAFF.

The chain employs TRBV7-8 and TRBJ1-1, with 7 bases identical to TRBD1. Losses at the gene ends were 5 bases for V and 1 base for J; bases not matched to a gene: 4. The CDR3 loop spans 14 amino acids. Germline CDR1 is SGHVS and CDR2 is FQNEAQ. The CDR3 bases are TGTGCCAGCAGCCCCGGACAGGCGAACACTGAAGCTTTCTTT. It specifies CASSPGQANTEAFF.

This clone was counted between two and nine times. This rearrangement joins TRBV28 to TRBJ1-5; possibly TRBD1 for D (5 bases). Germline V gene lookup returns CDR1 MDHEN and CDR2 SYDVKM. The CDR3 totals 17 residues. The V gene lost 7 bases and the J gene lost 0 bases, with 19 bases spanning the gap. The CDR3 region has the DNA TGTGCCAGCACCGGGGACGACCTCGCTTATAGCAATCAGCCCCAGCATTTT. Translation: CASTGDDLAYSNQPQHF.

With respect to this clone: The junction does not match germline at one end; this may be a read error. CDR3 sequence reads: CASSFRTGGFTEALF. CDR3 nucleotide sequence: TGTGCCAGCAGCTTCAGGACAGGGGGCTTTACTGAAGCTCTCTTT. The chain uses TRBV5-4 and TRBJ1-1; TRBD1 aligns across 11 bases. The CDR3 is made up of 15 amino acids. In germline, CDR1 is SGHNT, CDR2 YYREEE (reference sequence).

The chain combines TRBV4-2 with TRBJ2-3; the D gene is possibly TRBD1 (7 bases). The V end was cut by 0 bases, the J end by 0 bases, with 10 bases between. The CDR3 consists of 16 residues. CDR1 LGHNA and CDR2 YNFKEQ come from the germline V gene. The CDR3 is CASSQDGGQSTDTQYF. The CDR3 region has the DNA TGTGCCAGCAGCCAAGACGGGGGACAGAGCACAGATACGCAGTATTTT.

CDR3 protein: CTFNKIGFHNEQFF. The CDR3 DNA sequence: TGCACCTTCAACAAGATCGGTTTCCACAATGAGCAGTTCTTC. The V call is TRBV29-1, the J call TRBJ2-1; D unresolved. The germline V gene has CDR1 SQVTM and CDR2 ANQGSEA. This CDR3 contains 14 residues.

V is TRBV6-4 and J is TRBJ2-2; 10 bases line up with TRBD1. The CDR3 is made up of 15 amino acids. Germline CDR1 is MRHNA and CDR2 is SNTAGT. Trimming took 6 bases from V and 3 from J; bases not matched to a gene: 4. CDR3 sequence (DNA): TGTGCCAGCAGAGAAGGACAGGGGGACACCGGGGAGCTGTTTTTT. Translated: CASREGQGDTGELFF.

The CDR3 nucleotides are TGTGCCAGCAGCCGACAGGGGAACTCTGGAAACACCATATATTTT. Its protein product is CASSRQGNSGNTIYF. The chain has TRBV7-2 and TRBJ1-3; TRBD1 aligns across 8 bases. J was trimmed by 0 bases and V by 5 bases; bases with no gene match: 3. The CDR3 runs to 15 residues. Germline-derived CDR1 and CDR2 are SGHTA and FQGNSA.

The chain uses TRBV10-3 and TRBJ2-2; TRBD2 might be the D (6 bases). The V end was cut by 2 bases, the J end by 9 bases, with 13 bases between. CDR1 is ENHRY and CDR2 is SYGVKD in the germline V gene. The CDR3 totals 14 residues. The CDR3 is CAISEGGTSRELFF. In DNA, the CDR3 is TGTGCCATCAGTGAGGGCGGGACTTCGAGGGAGCTGTTTTTT.

V usage is TRBV28 and J usage is TRBJ2-7, with 8 bases matching TRBD1. CDR3 length equals 15 residues. Germline V gene lookup returns CDR1 MDHEN and CDR2 SYDVKM. V was clipped by 5 bases and J by 2 bases; unmatched bases: 8. CDR3 nucleotide sequence: TGTGCCAGCAGTATGCCAGGGGGCGGCCCCTACGAGCAGTACTTC. Protein product: CASSMPGGGPYEQYF.

The chain uses TRBV28 and TRBJ1-2, with 7 bases aligning to TRBD1. The CDR3 loop spans 13 amino acids. The trim removed 6 bases at V and 2 bases at J, leaving 3 bases unmatched. The germline V gene has CDR1 MDHEN and CDR2 SYDVKM. The CDR3, as DNA: TGTGCCAGCAGCTGGGACAGAAACTATGGCTACACCTTC. It is translated as CASSWDRNYGYTF.

V and J are TRBV28 and TRBJ1-6; D is unresolved. With 3 bases removed from V and 0 bases from J, the gap between germline ends came to 6 bases. This CDR3 spans 15 amino acids. From germline, CDR1 is MDHEN and CDR2 SYDVKM. CDR3 DNA sequence: TGTGCCAGCAGTTTCATGAGCTCCTATAATTCACCCCTCCACTTT. Encoded protein: CASSFMSSYNSPLHF.

In this sample, this clone turned up once. The rearrangement uses TRBV29-1 and TRBJ1-4; TRBD1 might be the D (6 bases). V was trimmed by 7 bases and J by 2 bases, leaving 23 bases between them. Germline V gene sequence: CDR1 SQVTM, CDR2 ANQGSEA. The CDR3 is made up of 17 amino acids. In DNA, the CDR3 is TGCAGCGGGGGGGGCTCCACCCCTAGTCTGACTAATGAAAAACTGTTTTTT. It specifies CSGGGSTPSLTNEKLFF.

The V call is TRBV9, the J call TRBJ2-1; 7 nucleotides agree with TRBD2. Germline CDR1 reads SGDLS; CDR2 reads YYNGEE. V lost 0 bases to trimming and J lost 0 bases; unmatched junction nucleotides: 6. The CDR3 consists of 17 residues. The CDR3 here is CASSVGGAGSSYNEQFF. In nucleotides, the CDR3 is TGTGCCAGCAGCGTAGGGGGAGCGGGGAGCTCCTACAATGAGCAGTTCTTC. The full variable domain, in which reference TRBV9 and TRBJ2-1 provide the parts outside the CDR3, is DSGVTQTPKHLITATGQRVTLRCSPRSGDLSVYWYQQSLDQGLQFLIQYYNGEERAKGNILERFSAQQFPDLHSELNLSSLELGDSALYFCASSVGGAGSSYNEQFFGPGTRLTVL.

The chain is built from TRBV27 and TRBJ1-2, with 7 bases lining up with TRBD1. The CDR3 covers 15 residues. Germline V lookup: CDR1 MNHEY, CDR2 SMNVEV (reference sequence). V dropped 6 bases and J dropped 0; count of bases not matched to a gene: 7. CDR3 sequence reads: CASRKGTDTNYGYTF. The DNA for the CDR3 is TGTGCCAGCAGGAAAGGGACAGATACTAACTATGGCTACACCTTC.

The chain carries TRBV15 and TRBJ1-4; TRBD1 is a possible D gene (5 bases). The CDR3 totals 18 residues. Germline assignment: CDR1 LNHNV and CDR2 YYDKDF (reference sequence). V was pared by 1 base and J by 2 bases, with 17 bases between. Written as DNA, the CDR3 is TGTGCCACCAGCAGAGCCCCGGGACTCGTTGGGACTAATGAAAAACTGTTTTTT. Residues: CATSRAPGLVGTNEKLFF.